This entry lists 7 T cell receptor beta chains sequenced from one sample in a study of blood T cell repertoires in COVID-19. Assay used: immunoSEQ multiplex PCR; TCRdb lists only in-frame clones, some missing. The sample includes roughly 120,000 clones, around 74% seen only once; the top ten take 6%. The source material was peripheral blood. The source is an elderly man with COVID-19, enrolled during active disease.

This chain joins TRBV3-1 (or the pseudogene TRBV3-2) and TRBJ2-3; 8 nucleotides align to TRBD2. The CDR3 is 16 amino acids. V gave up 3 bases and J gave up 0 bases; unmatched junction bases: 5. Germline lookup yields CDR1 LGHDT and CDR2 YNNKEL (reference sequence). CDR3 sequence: CASSQSLAGSTDTQYF. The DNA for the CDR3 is TGTGCCAGCAGCCAGAGTCTAGCGGGTAGCACAGATACGCAGTATTTT.

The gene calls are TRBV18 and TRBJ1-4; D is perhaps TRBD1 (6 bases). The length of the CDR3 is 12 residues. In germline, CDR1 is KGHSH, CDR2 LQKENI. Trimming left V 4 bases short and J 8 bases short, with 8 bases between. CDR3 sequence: CASSRQGEKLFF. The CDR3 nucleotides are TGTGCCAGCTCACGCCAGGGGGAAAAACTGTTTTTT.

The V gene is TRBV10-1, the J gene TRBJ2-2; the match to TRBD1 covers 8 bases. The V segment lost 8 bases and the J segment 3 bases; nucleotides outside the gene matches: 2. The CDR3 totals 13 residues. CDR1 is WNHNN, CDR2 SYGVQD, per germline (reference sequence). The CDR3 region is CASGTGYTGELFF. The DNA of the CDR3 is TGCGCCAGCGGGACAGGCTACACCGGGGAGCTGTTTTTT.

The CDR3, as DNA: TGTGCCAGCACGGCGGAGGGGTTCGGGCAGCCCCAGCATTTT. This encodes CASTAEGFGQPQHF. This rearrangement joins TRBV2 to TRBJ1-5, with a possible D match to TRBD1 (5 bases). Between the trimmed V and J ends, which lost 7 bases and 7 bases, there was a span of 17 bases. CDR3 size: 14 residues. Germline CDR1 SNHLY, CDR2 FYNNEI.

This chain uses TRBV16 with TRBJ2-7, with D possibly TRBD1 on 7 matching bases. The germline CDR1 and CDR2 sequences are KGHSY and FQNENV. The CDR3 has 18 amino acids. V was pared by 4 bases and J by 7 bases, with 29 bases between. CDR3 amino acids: CASSLVRGGGTHSGEQYF. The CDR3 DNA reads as TGTGCCAGCAGCCTAGTTCGAGGGGGCGGGACCCATTCGGGGGAGCAGTACTTC.

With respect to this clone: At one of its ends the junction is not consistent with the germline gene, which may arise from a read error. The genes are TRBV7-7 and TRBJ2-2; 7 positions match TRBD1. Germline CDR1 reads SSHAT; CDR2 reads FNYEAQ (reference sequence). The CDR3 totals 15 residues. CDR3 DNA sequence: TGTGCTAGCAGCCTCAGGGACAGCGACACCGGGGAGCTGTTTTTT. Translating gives CASSLRDSDTGELFF. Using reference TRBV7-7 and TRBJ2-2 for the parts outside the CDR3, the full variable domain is GAGVSQSPRYKVTKRGQDVTLRCDPISSHATLYWYQQALGQGPEFLTYFNYEAQPDKSGLPSDRFSAERPEGSISTLTIQRTEQRDSAMYRCASSLRDSDTGELFFGEGSRLTVL.

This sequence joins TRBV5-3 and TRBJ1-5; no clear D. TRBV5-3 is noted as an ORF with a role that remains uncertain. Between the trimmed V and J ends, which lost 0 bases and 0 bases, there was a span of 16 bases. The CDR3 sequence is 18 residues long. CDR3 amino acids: CARSLVHSPFNSNQPQHF. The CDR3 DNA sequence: TGTGCCAGAAGCTTGGTCCACAGTCCTTTTAATAGCAATCAGCCCCAGCATTTT.